Presented here are 12 T cell receptor beta chains from one specimen sequenced in a study of cytomegalovirus exposure and HLA in healthy donors (dated 2017 in TCRdb). The method was the immunoSEQ multiplex PCR assay. Drawn from immuneACCESS, this table holds only the in-frame rearrangements with V and J called that TCRdb kept. Clones are partly lost; checked studies trace under half to an unresolved V gene and leave the rest unexplained. The sample table lists about 190,000 clones, roughly 84% of them with a count of one. The ten biggest clones cover more than 6.5% of the sample. The source material was PBMCs. These receptors all stem from a man aged 18-30 years in good health and CMV-seropositive.

CDR3 sequence: CASSSYRGTETQYF. The CDR3 nucleotides are TGTGCCAGCAGCTCCTACAGGGGGACAGAGACCCAGTACTTC. V gene TRBV6-5 combines with J gene TRBJ2-5; 8 bases agree with TRBD1. The CDR3 contains 14 residues. The germline V gene encodes CDR1 MNHEY and CDR2 SVGAGI. Unmatched junction bases numbered 7, after V lost 6 bases and J lost 4 bases.

The chain joins TRBV5-4 to TRBJ2-1; 7 bases are shared with TRBD2. Germline V gene data show CDR1 as SGHNT and CDR2 as YYREEE (reference sequence). With V trimmed by 2 bases and J by 5 bases, 1 base remained unmatched. This CDR3 has 13 amino acids. The DNA of the CDR3 is TGTGCCAGCAGCTTCCGGGGGGACAATGAGCAGTTCTTC. Translation: CASSFRGDNEQFF.

This chain joins TRBV4-3 and TRBJ2-5; 11 bases fit TRBD2. The CDR3 extends over 15 amino acids. Germline V gene data show CDR1 as LGHNA and CDR2 as YSLEER. The ends lost 4 bases at V and 4 bases at J; junction bases unmatched: 5. The CDR3 sequence is CASSPGTSGGETQYF. The CDR3 nucleotides are TGCGCCAGCAGCCCGGGGACTAGCGGAGGAGAGACCCAGTACTTC.

This sequence joins TRBV28 and TRBJ2-7; 9 bases are a match to TRBD2. V gave up 6 bases and J gave up 6 bases; unmatched junction bases: 9. Germline CDR1 reads MDHEN; CDR2 reads SYDVKM. CDR3 length: 14 amino acids. CDR3 bases: TGTGCCAGCAGAACCGGGACTAGCTCGGCCGAGCAGTACTTC. Amino acid sequence: CASRTGTSSAEQYF.

This clone was observed a single time. V and J are TRBV6-5 and TRBJ1-4; 8 bases line up with TRBD1. The CDR3 consists of 13 residues. J gave up 7 bases and V 10 bases, and 8 bases lay outside the gene matches. The germline V gene has CDR1 MNHEY and CDR2 SVGAGI. The CDR3 sequence: CATAGGAIEKLFF. The DNA of the CDR3 is TGTGCCACCGCAGGGGGCGCGATTGAAAAACTGTTTTTT.

This chain uses TRBV28 with TRBJ2-7; 7 positions match TRBD1. The CDR3 contains 14 residues. Germline V gives CDR1 MDHEN, CDR2 SYDVKM. The J segment lost 0 bases and the V segment lost 3 bases, leaving 2 bases of the junction unmatched. The CDR3 nucleotides are TGTGCCAGCAGTTTGACAGGGAACTCCTACGAGCAGTACTTC. This gives the protein CASSLTGNSYEQYF. Combining the CDR3 with reference TRBV28 and TRBJ2-7 gives the whole variable domain DVKVTQSSRYLVKRTGEKVFLECVQDMDHENMFWYRQDPGLGLRLIYFSYDVKMKEKGDIPEGYSVSREKKERFSLILESASTNQTSMYLCASSLTGNSYEQYFGPGTRLTVT.

A remark on this clone: Other DNA sequences in the sample encode the same CDR3. V and J are TRBV7-2 and TRBJ1-2; a weak D match, TRBD1 (5 bases). Germline CDR1 reads SGHTA; CDR2 reads FQGNSA. Trimming cost V 5 bases and J 5 bases, with 12 bases left between them. This CDR3 is built from 13 residues. CDR3 sequence reads: CASSQTGGYGYTF. DNA of the CDR3: TGTGCCAGCAGCCAAACGGGGGGATATGGCTACACCTTC.

The count of this clone is one. J is TRBJ2-1 and V is TRBV7-6; the D gene is possibly TRBD2 (5 bases). This CDR3 has 16 residues. From germline, CDR1 is SGHVS and CDR2 FNYEAQ. The V and J ends lost 5 bases and 4 bases respectively, with 18 bases between them. CDR3 nucleotides: TGTGCCAGCAGCCCCCTTCGAGGAGGACGTTACAATGAGCAGTTCTTC. The encoded protein is CASSPLRGGRYNEQFF.

The chain uses TRBV30 and TRBJ2-3; 7 bases map to TRBD2. Germline CDR1 reads GTSNPN; CDR2 reads SVGIG (reference sequence). There are 16 residues in the CDR3. After removal of 0 bases from V and 1 base from J, the junction contained 7 bases not matched to a gene. The CDR3 sequence is CAWSVRRGWGTDTQYF. CDR3 coding DNA: TGTGCCTGGAGTGTACGGCGGGGGTGGGGCACAGATACGCAGTATTTT. The full variable domain, with the rest looked up from reference TRBV30 and TRBJ2-3, is SQTIHQWPATLVQPVGSPLSLECTVEGTSNPNLYWYRQAAGRGLQLLFYSVGIGQISSEVPQNLSASRPQDRQFILSSKKLLLSDSGFYLCAWSVRRGWGTDTQYFGPGTRLTVL.

This chain uses TRBV28 with TRBJ1-5, with 7 bases matching TRBD1. The CDR3 has 14 amino acids. CDR1 and CDR2 from the germline V gene are MDHEN and SYDVKM. Losses at the gene ends were 5 bases for V and 7 bases for J; bases not matched to a gene: 8. In DNA form, the CDR3 reads TGTGCCAGCAGTACCCTGACAGGGCAGCAGCCCCAGCATTTT. This encodes CASSTLTGQQPQHF.

The CDR3, as DNA: TGTGCCAGCGGGACTAGCGCCCTAGAGACCCAGTACTTC. Protein product: CASGTSALETQYF. This chain links TRBV7-2 with TRBJ2-5; 10 positions match TRBD2. The ends lost 8 bases at V and 4 bases at J; junction bases unmatched: 4. The CDR3 consists of 13 residues. CDR1 and CDR2 (germline): SGHTA, FQGNSA.

The J gene is TRBJ2-1, the V gene TRBV5-4; 14 nucleotides agree with TRBD2. This CDR3 is 17 amino acids long. Losses at the gene ends were 0 bases for V and 2 bases for J; bases not matched to a gene: 1. Germline V lookup: CDR1 SGHNT, CDR2 YYREEE (reference sequence). In nucleotides, the CDR3 is TGTGCCAGCAGCTTGGGGGGACTAGCGGGAGCCTACAATGAGCAGTTCTTC. As protein: CASSLGGLAGAYNEQFF.